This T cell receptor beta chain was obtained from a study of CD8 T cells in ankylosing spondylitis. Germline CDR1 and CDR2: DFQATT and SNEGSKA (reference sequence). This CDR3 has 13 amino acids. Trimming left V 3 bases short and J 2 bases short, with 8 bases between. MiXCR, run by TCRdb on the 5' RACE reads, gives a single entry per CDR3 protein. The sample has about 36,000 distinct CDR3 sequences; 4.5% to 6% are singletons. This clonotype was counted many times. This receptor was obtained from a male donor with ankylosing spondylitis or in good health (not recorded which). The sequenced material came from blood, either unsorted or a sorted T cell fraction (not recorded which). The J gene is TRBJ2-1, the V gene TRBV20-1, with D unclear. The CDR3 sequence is CSASLRPYNEQFF. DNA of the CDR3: TGCAGTGCTAGTTTGCGGCCCTACAATGAGCAGTTCTTC.